One sample yielded the 3 T cell receptor beta chains listed below, sequenced in a study of spatial heterogeneity in lung cancer. Study-wide results and caveats: For expanded intratumoral alpha and beta TCRs, counts tracked tumor mutation counts.

The time point: sample taken at primary tumor resection. Antigen specificity for these receptors is unknown. TCRdb passed the 5' RACE reads through MiXCR, listing each CDR3 protein once. The sample holds about 10,000 distinct CDR3 sequences, 12% seen once. This specimen consisted of lung tumor tissue, obtained at surgery. The receptors here all came from a male donor with early-stage non-small cell lung cancer.

This clonotype was detected ten times or more. This beta chain appears as a stray read in a library generated for alpha chains; its size is not informative. The chain has TRBV6-6 and TRBJ2-2; 9 bases agree with TRBD2. CDR3 length: 19 residues. Trimming at V came to 7 bases and at J to 1 base, leaving 16 bases not matched to a gene. Germline V gene lookup returns CDR1 MNHNY and CDR2 SVGAGI (reference sequence). The CDR3 here is CASTDPVGAGGKNTGELFF. DNA of the CDR3: TGTGCCAGCACTGACCCTGTGGGAGCGGGAGGAAAGAACACCGGGGAGCTGTTTTTT.

In this sample, this clonotype turned up many times. The library was built for alpha chains, so this beta chain is an off-target read and its size means little. This sequence joins TRBV29-1 and TRBJ1-1; D perhaps matches TRBD1 (5 bases). The CDR3 loop spans 13 amino acids. The V end was cut by 8 bases, the J end by 1 base, with 14 bases between. Per germline, CDR1 SQVTM and CDR2 ANQGSEA. The CDR3 loop reads CSTNQGQNTEAFF. The CDR3 DNA sequence: TGCAGCACCAACCAGGGCCAGAACACTGAAGCTTTCTTT.

In its sample, this clonotype was seen many times. This beta chain is off target for a library built for alpha chains, so its abundance means little. The rearrangement uses TRBV20-1 and TRBJ1-4, with D hard to call. Trimming took off 5 bases at V and 7 bases at J, with 14 bases between the two ends. The CDR3 is 13 amino acids. The germline CDR1 and CDR2 sequences are DFQATT and SNEGSKA (reference sequence). This chain's CDR3 is CSAEALWGEKLFF. CDR3 sequence (DNA): TGCAGTGCTGAGGCCCTATGGGGTGAAAAACTGTTTTTT.